The 18 T cell receptor beta chains below come from one sample, sequenced in a study of blood T cell repertoires in COVID-19. The protocol was immunoSEQ multiplex PCR, while the TCRdb copy is restricted to in-frame clones and leaves out a portion. This sample has over 80,000 clones, with about 89% found just once. The sequenced sample consisted of peripheral blood. Receptors originate from a man aged 50 to 60 with acute or convalescent COVID-19.

The rearrangement joins TRBV5-1 to TRBJ1-2; D not resolved. This CDR3 comprises 14 residues. Between the trimmed V and J ends, which lost 5 bases and 4 bases, there was a span of 15 bases. Germline V gives CDR1 SGHRS, CDR2 YFSETQ. The CDR3 spells CASRPGGNSYGYTF. The CDR3 DNA sequence: TGCGCCAGCAGACCGGGAGGGAATTCCTATGGCTACACCTTC.

The rearrangement links TRBV13 to TRBJ2-3; D may be TRBD2 (5 bases). With 1 base removed from V and 4 bases from J, the gap between germline ends came to 18 bases. This CDR3 comprises 17 residues. Looked up from germline, CDR1 is PRHDT and CDR2 is FYEKMQ (reference sequence). The CDR3 bases are TGTGCCAGCAGCTTAGCCGGGCCCAGCCAGAGGGCAGATACGCAGTATTTT. Translating it yields CASSLAGPSQRADTQYF.

This chain joins TRBV4-1 and TRBJ2-7; D might be TRBD1 (6 bases). V lost 0 bases and J 2 bases, leaving 11 bases between the germline ends. The CDR3 is 15 amino acids. CDR1 is MGHRA, CDR2 YSYEKL, per germline. As DNA, the CDR3 is TGCGCCAGCAGCCAAGATTTGGGGGCAGCCTACGAGCAGTACTTC. Amino acid sequence: CASSQDLGAAYEQYF.

This chain links TRBV6-2 or TRBV6-3 with TRBJ1-5, with D perhaps TRBD1 (6 bases). The CDR3 runs to 14 residues. The germline V gene encodes CDR1 MNHEY and CDR2 SVGEGT. Deletions cut 0 bases from V and 7 bases from J, with 10 bases between. The CDR3 reads CASSYSIQGQPQHF. DNA for the CDR3: TGTGCCAGCAGTTACTCGATACAGGGACAGCCCCAGCATTTT.

The rearrangement uses TRBV5-6 and TRBJ1-1, with D perhaps TRBD1 (6 bases). Germline V CDR1 and CDR2: SGHDT, YYEEEE. With 6 bases removed from V and 6 bases from J, the gap between germline ends came to 21 bases. The CDR3 is 15 amino acids. CDR3 nucleotide sequence: TGTGCCAGCACCACTCTTACAGGGAAGAGAGCTGAAGCTTTCTTT. Protein product: CASTTLTGKRAEAFF.

This chain links TRBV6-5 with TRBJ1-5, with 7 bases that match TRBD1. Germline V gene lookup returns CDR1 MNHEY and CDR2 SVGAGI. This CDR3 is built from 14 residues. V shed 2 bases, J shed 7 bases, and the junction held 5 bases outside the gene matches. The CDR3 sequence is CASSYDRVGQPQHF. CDR3 DNA: TGTGCCAGCAGTTACGACAGGGTGGGACAGCCCCAGCATTTT.

The chain joins TRBV27 to TRBJ2-3; D is uncertain. This CDR3 has 15 amino acids. Trimming took off 3 bases at V and 0 bases at J, with 10 bases between the two ends. The germline gives CDR1 MNHEY, CDR2 SMNVEV (reference sequence). DNA of the CDR3: TGTGCCAGCAGTTTGTCGGTCCGAAGCACAGATACGCAGTATTTT. Encoded protein: CASSLSVRSTDTQYF.

The V and J genes are TRBV7-9 and TRBJ1-4; maybe TRBD1 (5 bases). This CDR3 has 15 amino acids. V was trimmed by 5 bases and J by 3 bases, leaving 13 bases between them. The germline gives CDR1 SEHNR, CDR2 FQNEAQ (reference sequence). The CDR3 loop reads CASSAQGTSNEKLFF. DNA of the CDR3: TGTGCCAGCAGCGCCCAGGGTACTTCTAATGAAAAACTGTTTTTT.

CDR3 DNA sequence: TGTGCCAGCAGCTTACGACAGAGACTTGACAATAATGAAAAACTGTTTTTT. It yields the protein CASSLRQRLDNNEKLFF. This sequence joins TRBV7-9 and TRBJ1-4; tentatively, D is TRBD1 (5 bases). The CDR3 covers 17 residues. Germline-derived CDR1 and CDR2 are SEHNR and FQNEAQ (reference sequence). The V end lost 2 bases, the J end lost 4 bases, and 17 bases lay between the germline ends.

This chain connects TRBV2 to TRBJ2-3, with TRBD1 matching 11 bases. The germline CDR1 and CDR2 sequences are SNHLY and FYNNEI. The CDR3 consists of 14 residues. The V segment lost 8 bases and the J segment 4 bases; nucleotides outside the gene matches: 5. The CDR3 protein is CASGRDRGSDTQYF. The DNA for the CDR3 is TGTGCCAGCGGGAGGGACAGGGGGTCAGATACGCAGTATTTT.

The genes are TRBV27 and TRBJ2-2, with TRBD1 matching over 8 bases. Germline loops: CDR1 MNHEY, CDR2 SMNVEV (reference sequence). This CDR3 is 16 amino acids long. Trimming removed 0 bases from V and 5 bases from J; junction bases left unmatched: 5. CDR3 loop: CASSLSRQGATGELFF. The CDR3 nucleotides read TGTGCCAGCAGTTTATCTCGGCAGGGGGCGACCGGGGAGCTGTTTTTT.

Only one count was recorded for this clone. The chain combines TRBV2 with TRBJ1-3; the match to TRBD1 covers 10 bases. The germline V gene encodes CDR1 SNHLY and CDR2 FYNNEI. The CDR3 contains 15 residues. V gave up 7 bases and J gave up 4 bases; unmatched junction bases: 7. The CDR3: CASTSGQGRGNTIYF. CDR3 sequence (DNA): TGTGCCAGCACCTCGGGACAGGGGAGGGGAAACACCATATATTTT.

V gene TRBV4-1 combines with J gene TRBJ2-5; D uncertain. V lost 2 bases, J lost 2 bases, and 3 bases lay in between. CDR3 size: 12 residues. Germline V gene data show CDR1 as MGHRA and CDR2 as YSYEKL. CDR3 residues: CASSQPQETQYF. CDR3 DNA: TGCGCCAGCAGCCAACCTCAAGAGACCCAGTACTTC.

The J gene is TRBJ1-1, the V gene TRBV10-1; 8 bases fit TRBD1. V dropped 2 bases and J dropped 6; count of bases not matched to a gene: 8. Germline V CDR1 and CDR2: WNHNN, SYGVQD (reference sequence). This CDR3 has 15 residues. The DNA of the CDR3 is TGCGCCAGCAGTGAGGGACACAGGGGGAGGTCTGAAGCTTTCTTT. Amino acids: CASSEGHRGRSEAFF.

This chain links TRBV28 with TRBJ2-5, with a weak D call TRBD2 (6 bases). The CDR3 length is 15 residues. In germline, CDR1 is MDHEN, CDR2 SYDVKM. V dropped 4 bases and J dropped 5 bases, with 17 bases sitting between them. The CDR3 spells CASSSSGRSRETQYF. The CDR3, as DNA: TGTGCCAGCAGTTCATCGGGGAGGTCCAGGGAGACCCAGTACTTC. Full variable domain (missing parts from reference TRBV28 and TRBJ2-5): DVKVTQSSRYLVKRTGEKVFLECVQDMDHENMFWYRQDPGLGLRLIYFSYDVKMKEKGDIPEGYSVSREKKERFSLILESASTNQTSMYLCASSSSGRSRETQYFGPGTRLLVL.

This chain connects TRBV5-1 to TRBJ1-6; D is possibly TRBD1 (6 bases). This CDR3 region has 15 residues. Trimming shortened V by 5 bases and J by 7 bases, and 16 bases separated the two germline ends. Germline CDR1 reads SGHRS; CDR2 reads YFSETQ. CDR3 protein: CASRLQGELNSPLHF. The CDR3, as DNA: TGCGCCAGCAGGTTACAGGGAGAATTAAATTCACCCCTCCACTTT.

This chain uses TRBV5-3 with TRBJ2-7, with D tentatively TRBD1 (5 bases). TRBV5-3 is an ORF, and what it does is uncertain. V was clipped by 1 base and J by 6 bases, with 11 bases between them. The CDR3 runs 13 residues. The CDR3 DNA reads as TGTGCCAGAAGCTTGACTTTGGGGCGCGAGCAGTACTTC. Encoded protein: CARSLTLGREQYF.

The chain uses TRBV30 and TRBJ1-1; D call uncertain. This CDR3 spans 14 amino acids. Germline CDR1 is GTSNPN and CDR2 is SVGIG (reference sequence). Trimming cost V 7 bases and J 1 base, with 16 bases left between them. The CDR3 region is CAFLAHPGNTEAFF. The DNA for the CDR3 is TGTGCCTTTCTCGCCCATCCCGGGAACACTGAAGCTTTCTTT.